The 22 T cell receptor beta chains below come from one sample, sequenced in a study of Graves' ophthalmopathy and Graves' hyperthyroidism (dated by TCRdb to about 2018). Sequenced on an Illumina HiSeq 2000. For repertoire sequencing, the TCR beta CDR3 regions were amplified from RNA transcripts. The first round of RT-PCR was done with HTBI primers and the Qiagen OneStep RT-PCR kit, and was followed by a second round of multiplex PCR, then size selection and purification. The public reads were reprocessed in TCRdb via fastp at Q25 and MiXCR, keeping in-frame beta chains. Entries that share a CDR3 protein sequence are merged under the most common genes and DNA. The sample table holds about 600,000 distinct CDR3 sequences, of which less than 45% were seen once. The ten biggest clones cover about 4.6% of the sample. The sequenced material came from peripheral blood or thyroid tissue (not recorded which). Receptor source: an adult man with Graves' hyperthyroidism.

This clonotype was counted ten times or more. The chain is built from TRBV24-1 and TRBJ2-5, with 11 bases that match TRBD1. The trim removed 5 bases at V and 3 bases at J, leaving 13 bases unmatched. CDR3 length: 18 amino acids. Germline lookup yields CDR1 KGHDR and CDR2 SFDVKD. The CDR3 sequence is CATSGSGTGGKWEETQYF. CDR3 coding DNA: TGTGCCACCAGTGGCTCCGGGACAGGGGGTAAATGGGAAGAGACCCAGTACTTC.

Notes on this clonotype: One end of the junction varies from germline; a read error may be responsible. This chain connects TRBV6-5 to TRBJ1-4; D remains unclear. Germline V gene sequence: CDR1 MNHEY, CDR2 SVGAGI. The CDR3 has 15 residues. CDR3: CAISESKGWIEKLFF. The DNA for the CDR3 is TGTGCCATCAGTGAGTCGAAAGGGTGGATCGAAAAACTGTTTTTT.

The sample holds one count of this clonotype. Since a much larger clone is just one base distant, this may be a read error. The chain is built from TRBV7-8 and TRBJ2-7, with 13 bases fitting TRBD2. The CDR3 extends over 20 amino acids. The V gene's germline CDR1 is SGHVS and CDR2 FQNEAQ. This chain's CDR3 is CASSFLPGTSGTRTSHEQYF. In nucleotides, the CDR3 is TGTGCCAGCAGCTTCCTCCCGGGGACTAGCGGGACAAGGACCTCCCACGAGCAGTACTTC.

This clonotype has just a few counts. V and J are TRBV24-1 and TRBJ2-3, with TRBD1 matching over 8 bases. CDR1 and CDR2 from the germline V gene are KGHDR and SFDVKD. This CDR3 spans 11 amino acids. The V and J ends lost 9 bases and 6 bases, in that order; junction bases with no gene match: 1. CDR3 coding DNA: TGTGCCACCGACAGGGGTGATACGCAGTATTTT. Translating it yields CATDRGDTQYF.

The CDR3 sequence: CASSPLVTGREKLFF. The DNA for the CDR3 is TGCGCCAGCAGCCCGTTGGTCACAGGGCGGGAAAAACTGTTTTTT. The chain recombines TRBV5-1 with TRBJ1-4, with D possibly TRBD1 on 6 matching bases. This CDR3 is built from 15 residues. The germline V gene encodes CDR1 SGHRS and CDR2 YFSETQ. Trimming removed 4 bases at V and 8 bases at J, with 18 bases between.

A note on this clonotype: This could be a read error, since a much larger clone is one nucleotide away. The gene calls are TRBV6-6 and TRBJ2-7, with D possibly being TRBD1 (6 bases). Germline V gene sequence: CDR1 MNHNY, CDR2 SVGAGI (reference sequence). The length of the CDR3 is 15 residues. V dropped 2 bases and J dropped 6 bases, with 17 bases sitting between them. This CDR3 reads CASSYGQGSRCEQYF. For the CDR3, the DNA is TGTGCCAGCAGTTACGGTCAGGGGAGTCGCTGCGAGCAGTACTTC.

This clonotype showed up many times. The gene calls are TRBV29-1 and TRBJ1-1; 9 nucleotides agree with TRBD1. Germline-derived CDR1 and CDR2 are SQVTM and ANQGSEA. Unmatched junction bases numbered 6, after V lost 4 bases and J lost 0 bases. The CDR3 sequence is 15 residues long. As DNA, the CDR3 is TGCAGCGTTGTGTACAGGGGGCGTATGAACACTGAAGCTTTCTTT. It codes for CSVVYRGRMNTEAFF.

The V call is TRBV30, the J call TRBJ1-1, with TRBD1 matching 8 bases. J gave up 3 bases and V 4 bases, and 4 bases lay outside the gene matches. The CDR3 has 13 residues. CDR1 and CDR2 from the germline V gene are GTSNPN and SVGIG (reference sequence). CDR3 DNA: TGTGCCTGGACCGGACAGGGCTACACTGAAGCTTTCTTT. Translation: CAWTGQGYTEAFF.

The rearrangement uses TRBV2 and TRBJ2-7, with 10 bases aligning to TRBD2. The CDR3 runs 18 residues. The trim removed 4 bases at V and 0 bases at J, leaving 12 bases unmatched. Germline V gives CDR1 SNHLY, CDR2 FYNNEI. In nucleotides, the CDR3 is TGTGCCAGCAGTGTAACTAGCGGGGATACGGCCGCCTCCTACGAGCAGTACTTC. Translated, it gives CASSVTSGDTAASYEQYF.

This clonotype was recorded many times. The chain couples TRBV7-8 to TRBJ2-7; D may be TRBD1 or TRBD2 (5 bases each). This CDR3 has 15 amino acids. Germline V gene sequence: CDR1 SGHVS, CDR2 FQNEAQ. V gave up 3 bases and J gave up 3 bases, with 15 bases separating them. The CDR3 loop reads CASSFAGTQVYEQYF. CDR3 nucleotide sequence: TGTGCCAGCAGCTTCGCCGGGACCCAAGTCTACGAGCAGTACTTC.

The CDR3 DNA sequence: TGTGCCAGCAGCGGACAGAGGGGATTACAGCCCCAGCATTTT. Translating gives CASSGQRGLQPQHF. V and J are TRBV2 and TRBJ1-5; D is possibly TRBD1 (6 bases). Germline assignment: CDR1 SNHLY and CDR2 FYNNEI. The V and J ends lost 6 bases and 7 bases respectively, with 16 bases between them. The CDR3 has 14 amino acids.

The chain uses TRBV24-1 and TRBJ1-2, with 7 bases aligning to TRBD1. The CDR3 spans 15 residues. With V trimmed by 4 bases and J by 4 bases, 8 bases remained unmatched. CDR1 is KGHDR and CDR2 is SFDVKD in the germline V gene. CDR3 DNA sequence: TGTGCCACCAGTGACGCGGGACAGCAATCCTATGGCTACACCTTC. This gives the protein CATSDAGQQSYGYTF.

This clonotype was observed at least ten times. This rearrangement joins TRBV13 to TRBJ2-7; D is undetermined. V was clipped by 4 bases and J by 6 bases, with 13 bases between them. CDR3 length equals 13 residues. The V gene's germline CDR1 is PRHDT and CDR2 FYEKMQ (reference sequence). Here the CDR3 DNA reads TGTGCCAGCAGCTCCCAACGGTTCGGCGAGCAGTACTTC. Protein sequence: CASSSQRFGEQYF. Based on the CDR3 plus reference TRBV13 and TRBJ2-7, the full variable domain is AAGVIQSPRHLIKEKRETATLKCYPIPRHDTVYWYQQGPGQDPQFLISFYEKMQSDKGSIPDRFSAQQFSDYHSELNMSSLELGDSALYFCASSSQRFGEQYFGPGTRLTVT.

This clonotype was found a few times. V usage is TRBV20-1 and J usage is TRBJ2-3; 10 bases agree with TRBD1. Germline V gene sequence: CDR1 DFQATT, CDR2 SNEGSKA (reference sequence). The CDR3 extends over 14 amino acids. J was trimmed by 3 bases and V by 6 bases; bases with no gene match: 6. The CDR3 here is CSAEPDRGTDTQYF. The CDR3 DNA is TGCAGTGCCGAGCCGGACAGGGGGACAGATACGCAGTATTTT.

V usage is TRBV20-1 and J usage is TRBJ1-1; D remains unclear. Trimming removed 5 bases from V and 14 bases from J, with 27 bases in between. Germline V lookup: CDR1 DFQATT, CDR2 SNEGSKA (reference sequence). The CDR3 length is 14 residues. DNA for the CDR3: TGCAGTGCTTCGAGACTACGCTCCTACAATGAGCAGTTCTTT. It encodes CSASRLRSYNEQFF.

This clonotype has ten or more counts. The chain combines TRBV19 with TRBJ1-6; D gene unclear. V dropped 2 bases and J dropped 7 bases, with 6 bases sitting between them. The CDR3 spans 13 residues. Per the germline V gene, CDR1 is LNHDA and CDR2 is SQIVND (reference sequence). CDR3: CASSILQNSPLHF. CDR3 DNA: TGTGCCAGTAGTATACTCCAAAATTCACCCCTCCACTTT. Using reference TRBV19 and TRBJ1-6 for the parts outside the CDR3, the full variable domain is DGGITQSPKYLFRKEGQNVTLSCEQNLNHDAMYWYRQDPGQGLRLIYYSQIVNDFQKGDIAEGYSVSREKKESFPLTVTSAQKNPTAFYLCASSILQNSPLHFGNGTRLTVT.

Only one count was recorded for this clonotype. It may be a read error: a sequence one base away is much more abundant. This CDR3 is missing its conserved last phenylalanine or tryptophan, likely due to a read error. The DNA is omitted, as the CDR3 cannot be located on it reliably, and the CDR3 follows TCRdb's listing. This sequence joins TRBV10-3 and TRBJ2-7; TRBD1 is taken as the D call from the table, unchecked against the DNA. Germline-derived CDR1 and CDR2 are ENHRY and SYGVKD. Termini included, the CDR3 measures 13 amino acids. The CDR3 spells CASSYSIRGVRAL.

The chain couples TRBV5-1 to TRBJ1-1; no firm D call. This CDR3 has 13 residues. CDR1 is SGHRS and CDR2 is YFSETQ in the germline V gene. Trimming removed 0 bases from V and 8 bases from J, with 11 bases in between. As DNA, the CDR3 is TGCGCCAGCAGCTTGGCGACATCGGTAGAAGCTTTCTTT. Its translation: CASSLATSVEAFF.

This clonotype was seen repeatedly, ten times or more. V and J are TRBV4-1 and TRBJ1-2; the D is unclear. The CDR3 is made up of 15 amino acids. V lost 1 base and J lost 8, with 17 bases in between. In germline, CDR1 is MGHRA, CDR2 YSYEKL. The CDR3 nucleotides are TGCGCCAGCAGCCAAGGGGTCGAGGAGAGGAAAGGCTACACCTTC. Protein product: CASSQGVEERKGYTF.

This clonotype was found many times. Sequence at one end of the junction differs from germline and may be a read error. The chain links TRBV12-5 to TRBJ1-1, with D perhaps TRBD1 (5 bases). The CDR3 is 13 residues long. The germline V gene has CDR1 LGHNT and CDR2 FRNRAP. CDR3 bases: TGTGCTAGTGGTTGGGGCGCGAACCCTGAAGCTTTCTTT. Its protein is CASGWGANPEAFF.

On this clonotype: The germline gene is not matched at one end of the junction; a read error may be the cause. The rearrangement links TRBV2 to TRBJ2-2, with TRBD2 as a possible D gene (6 bases). This CDR3 region has 15 residues. In germline, CDR1 is SNHLY, CDR2 FYNNEI. This CDR3 reads CASRPGTGDSGELLF. The CDR3 coding sequence is TGTGCCAGCAGACCCGGGACGGGAGACTCCGGGGAGCTGCTTTTT. The full variable domain, completed using reference TRBV2 and TRBJ2-2, is EPEVTQTPSHQVTQMGQEVILRCVPISNHLYFYWYRQILGQKVEFLVSFYNNEISEKSEIFDDQFSVERPDGSNFTLKIRSTKLEDSAMYFCASRPGTGDSGELLFGEGSRLTVL.

This chain connects TRBV19 to TRBJ1-1; 11 bases line up with TRBD1. There are 14 residues in the CDR3. Trimming removed 6 bases from V and 4 bases from J; junction bases left unmatched: 4. CDR1 and CDR2 from the germline V gene are LNHDA and SQIVND (reference sequence). The CDR3 coding sequence is TGTGCCAGTAGGCCCGGGACAGGGGGCACTGAAGCTTTCTTT. Translated: CASRPGTGGTEAFF.